This entry lists 30 T cell receptor beta chains sequenced from one sample in a study of neoadjuvant anti-PD-1 for oral cavity cancer. Time point meaning: after neoadjuvant nivolumab, at surgical resection. Assay: immunoSEQ multiplex PCR; the TCRdb copy retains only in-frame clones and omits some. The profile shows roughly 25,000 clones, under 30% of them singletons. Sample: tumor tissue, taken after nivolumab (anti-PD-1) treatment. These receptors all stem from a person between 40 and 85 years old with oral cavity squamous cell carcinoma.

The table lists this clone with a few counts. The V and J genes are TRBV5-1 and TRBJ2-5; the D is unclear. V was trimmed by 3 bases and J by 5 bases, leaving 8 bases between them. This CDR3 is 12 amino acids long. Germline V gives CDR1 SGHRS, CDR2 YFSETQ. In DNA, the CDR3 is TGCGCCAGCAGCTCTCTTCTTGAGACCCAGTACTTC. Translated, it gives CASSSLLETQYF.

This clone was recorded a few times. The CDR3 is CASRQGFTGELFF. The CDR3 DNA sequence: TGTGCCAGCAGACAGGGGTTTACCGGGGAGCTGTTTTTT. The chain joins TRBV6-6 to TRBJ2-2; 7 bases match TRBD1. The V segment lost 6 bases and the J segment 5 bases; nucleotides outside the gene matches: 3. The germline CDR1 and CDR2 sequences are MNHNY and SVGAGI (reference sequence). The CDR3 spans 13 residues.

The chain joins TRBV11-1 to TRBJ2-5; 8 bases match TRBD2. J lost 5 bases, V lost 5 bases, and 10 bases had no gene match. This CDR3 is built from 15 residues. CDR1 and CDR2 from the germline V gene are SGHAT and FQDESV (reference sequence). The CDR3: CASSTPRGGGETQYF. CDR3 nucleotides: TGTGCCAGCAGCACCCCTCGGGGGGGCGGGGAGACCCAGTACTTC.

The chain links TRBV2 to TRBJ2-5, with D possibly called TRBD1 or TRBD2 (6 bases each). The CDR3 has 14 amino acids. CDR1 SNHLY and CDR2 FYNNEI come from the germline V gene. V gave up 3 bases and J gave up 5 bases, with 13 bases separating them. The chain's CDR3 is CASSEEGGWETQYF. The CDR3 DNA reads as TGTGCCAGCAGTGAGGAAGGGGGGTGGGAGACCCAGTACTTC.

By share, this clone counts as medium-sized. The chain employs TRBV9 and TRBJ2-1, with D unresolved. The V end was cut by 0 bases, the J end by 10 bases, with 11 bases between. This CDR3 region has 13 residues. Germline V lookup: CDR1 SGDLS, CDR2 YYNGEE. The CDR3 sequence is CASSVGVANEQFF. CDR3 bases: TGTGCCAGCAGCGTAGGGGTAGCAAACGAGCAGTTCTTC.

The chain has TRBV5-6 and TRBJ2-2; D is perhaps TRBD1 (6 bases). This CDR3 contains 16 residues. Trimming took off 0 bases at V and 5 bases at J, with 14 bases between the two ends. Germline V gene lookup returns CDR1 SGHDT and CDR2 YYEEEE. The CDR3, as DNA: TGTGCCAGCAGCTTGGTTGTGGGGGCGAGTACCGGGGAGCTGTTTTTT. Translated: CASSLVVGASTGELFF.

This clone showed up just a few times. The J gene is TRBJ2-1, the V gene TRBV20-1; D remains unclear. CDR1 is DFQATT, CDR2 SNEGSKA, per germline (reference sequence). This CDR3 has 10 amino acids. Trimming pared 4 bases from V and 5 bases from J, leaving 3 bases between. CDR3 nucleotides: TGCAGTGCTAAGAACAATGAGCAGTTCTTC. This gives the protein CSAKNNEQFF.

The chain links TRBV5-4 to TRBJ1-2, with D possibly TRBD1 on 5 matching bases. Per the germline V gene, CDR1 is SGHNT and CDR2 is YYREEE (reference sequence). The CDR3 has 14 amino acids. The V end lost 4 bases, the J end lost 5 bases, and 15 bases lay between the germline ends. The CDR3 nucleotides are TGTGCCAGCAGCAGACCGGGACTCGGATATGGCTACACCTTC. Translating it yields CASSRPGLGYGYTF. Drawing the rest from reference TRBV5-4 and TRBJ1-2, the complete variable domain is ETGVTQSPTHLIKTRGQQVTLRCSSQSGHNTVSWYQQALGQGPQFIFQYYREEENGRGNFPPRFSGLQFPNYSSELNVNALELDDSALYLCASSRPGLGYGYTFGSGTRLTVV.

The V gene is TRBV7-9, the J gene TRBJ1-5; weak D call: TRBD1 (5 bases). The CDR3 is 14 amino acids. The germline V and J ends were trimmed by 1 base and 6 bases, with 10 bases remaining between them. The germline V gene encodes CDR1 SEHNR and CDR2 FQNEAQ (reference sequence). CDR3 residues: CASSLGGGVQPQHF. The CDR3 nucleotides are TGTGCCAGCAGCTTAGGCGGGGGAGTTCAGCCCCAGCATTTT.

This clone showed up just a few times. This chain uses TRBV4-1 with TRBJ2-1; TRBD2 aligns across 10 bases. The CDR3 is 16 residues long. Germline V gives CDR1 MGHRA, CDR2 YSYEKL. V trimming: 1 base; J trimming: 7 bases; junction bases outside the gene matches: 7. For the CDR3, the DNA is TGCGCCAGCAGCCAAGCAACTAGCGGGGTTAAAAATGAGCAGTTCTTC. Protein product: CASSQATSGVKNEQFF.

This clone was counted a few times. V is TRBV15 and J is TRBJ1-2, with D hard to call. CDR3 size: 14 residues. Deletions cut 3 bases from V and 3 bases from J, with 11 bases between. Germline CDR1 reads LNHNV; CDR2 reads YYDKDF (reference sequence). The DNA of the CDR3 is TGTGCCACCAGCAGGGAAGGAATGGACTATGGCTACACCTTC. Encoded protein: CATSREGMDYGYTF.

This clone has a handful of counts. The chain links TRBV12-5 to TRBJ1-1; D is uncertain. The CDR3 has 13 residues. The V and J ends lost 5 bases and 2 bases respectively, with 9 bases between them. Germline CDR1 LGHNT, CDR2 FRNRAP. CDR3 in amino acids: CASGPSYNTEAFF. Here the CDR3 DNA reads TGTGCTAGTGGTCCCTCTTATAACACTGAAGCTTTCTTT. Based on the CDR3 plus reference TRBV12-5 and TRBJ1-1, the full variable domain is DARVTQTPRHKVTEMGQEVTMRCQPILGHNTVFWYRQTMMQGLELLAYFRNRAPLDDSGMPKDRFSAEMPDATLATLKIQPSEPRDSAVYFCASGPSYNTEAFFGQGTRLTVV.

This clone was counted between two and nine times. The gene calls are TRBV5-6 and TRBJ2-1; 15 bases align to TRBD2. V shed 4 bases, J shed 2 bases, and the junction held 10 bases outside the gene matches. The CDR3 is 19 amino acids. Per germline, CDR1 SGHDT and CDR2 YYEEEE. In DNA, the CDR3 is TGTGCCAGCAGCCTGGGACTAGCGGGGGGCTTCCCTCCCTACAATGAGCAGTTCTTC. Residues: CASSLGLAGGFPPYNEQFF.

The chain recombines TRBV11-2 with TRBJ1-5, with D perhaps TRBD1 (5 bases). V was clipped by 7 bases and J by 3 bases, with 10 bases between them. The CDR3 consists of 13 residues. Germline-derived CDR1 and CDR2 are SGHAT and FQNNGV. CDR3: CASTGGVNQPQHF. Written as DNA, the CDR3 is TGTGCCAGCACCGGGGGGGTCAATCAGCCCCAGCATTTT.

The chain is built from TRBV7-2 and TRBJ2-7; D is unclear. The CDR3 runs to 12 residues. V dropped 3 bases and J dropped 6 bases, with 9 bases sitting between them. Germline-derived CDR1 and CDR2 are SGHTA and FQGNSA. The CDR3 here is CASSFQSGEQYF. CDR3 coding DNA: TGTGCCAGCAGCTTTCAGTCAGGCGAGCAGTACTTC.

This chain connects TRBV28 to TRBJ2-7; D perhaps matches TRBD1 (6 bases). The V gene lost 10 bases and the J gene lost 3 bases, with 16 bases spanning the gap. Germline CDR1 MDHEN, CDR2 SYDVKM. This CDR3 region has 13 residues. DNA of the CDR3: TGTGCCACTTCGAGGGACACTGTCTACGAGCAGTACTTC. Its protein is CATSRDTVYEQYF.

This sequence joins TRBV11-2 and TRBJ1-1; 7 nucleotides align to TRBD1. V was clipped by 2 bases and J by 11 bases; unmatched bases: 5. The CDR3 spans 12 residues. From germline, CDR1 is SGHAT and CDR2 FQNNGV. The CDR3: CASSLLRGPAFF. The CDR3 nucleotides read TGTGCCAGCAGCTTATTGAGGGGGCCGGCTTTCTTT.

This clone was observed a few times. V and J are TRBV7-2 and TRBJ1-2, with D uncertain. V dropped 1 base and J dropped 6 bases, with 21 bases sitting between them. This CDR3 comprises 17 residues. In germline, CDR1 is SGHTA, CDR2 FQGNSA. The CDR3 loop reads CASSLGEVGSRRHGYTF. CDR3 DNA: TGTGCCAGCAGCTTAGGAGAGGTCGGGTCCCGGAGGCATGGCTACACCTTC. Full variable domain (outside the CDR3, taken from reference TRBV7-2 and TRBJ1-2): GAGVSQSPSNKVTEKGKDVELRCDPISGHTALYWYRQSLGQGLEFLIYFQGNSAPDKSGLPSDRFSAERTGGSVSTLTIQRTQQEDSAVYLCASSLGEVGSRRHGYTFGSGTRLTVV.

Many counts were recorded for this clone. This chain joins TRBV28 and TRBJ1-5; tentatively, D is TRBD1 (6 bases). Looked up from germline, CDR1 is MDHEN and CDR2 is SYDVKM. V lost 6 bases to trimming and J lost 0 bases, with 15 bases between them. This CDR3 is 16 amino acids long. The CDR3 loop is CASSITGTSSNQPQHF. CDR3 nucleotides: TGTGCCAGCAGCATCACAGGGACCTCTAGCAATCAGCCCCAGCATTTT.

The CDR3 DNA reads TGTGCCAGCAGCTTCCTCGCCTACGAGCAGTACTTC. It translates to CASSFLAYEQYF. The V call is TRBV11-2, the J call TRBJ2-7; D is unclear. This CDR3 contains 12 residues. Germline values: CDR1 SGHAT, CDR2 FQNNGV. V lost 3 bases to trimming and J lost 2 bases, with 5 bases between them.

The chain has TRBV4-1 and TRBJ2-2, with D maybe TRBD1 (5 bases). V lost 8 bases to trimming and J lost 1 base, with 8 bases between them. Looked up from germline, CDR1 is MGHRA and CDR2 is YSYEKL. The CDR3 consists of 13 residues. The DNA for the CDR3 is TGCGCCAGCCGTACAGGGAACACCGGGGAGCTGTTTTTT. Translating gives CASRTGNTGELFF.

The chain uses TRBV7-9 and TRBJ1-2; 7 positions match TRBD1. There are 16 residues in the CDR3. V trimming: 3 bases; J trimming: 6 bases; junction bases outside the gene matches: 13. The germline V gene encodes CDR1 SEHNR and CDR2 FQNEAQ (reference sequence). CDR3 bases: TGTGCCAGCAGCTTTGGTGTAAGGGGGCGACTTCATGGCTACACCTTC. Translation gives CASSFGVRGRLHGYTF.

The chain recombines TRBV6-5 with TRBJ1-2; perhaps TRBD1 as D (5 bases). This CDR3 has 15 residues. Germline CDR1 and CDR2: MNHEY and SVGAGI. V was clipped by 0 bases and J by 2 bases, with 10 bases between them. The CDR3 DNA follows: TGTGCCAGCAGTTACTCGAGTCGGGACAACTATGGCTACACCTTC. It translates to CASSYSSRDNYGYTF.

This chain joins TRBV5-8 and TRBJ2-4; D unclear. Trimming pared 0 bases from V and 0 bases from J, leaving 7 bases between. This CDR3 has 15 amino acids. Germline CDR1 reads SGHTS; CDR2 reads YDEGEE. The CDR3 coding sequence is TGTGCCAGCAGCTTGGAATTTCTAGCCAAAAACATTCAGTACTTC. It yields the protein CASSLEFLAKNIQYF.

This sequence joins TRBV27 and TRBJ1-1, with D maybe TRBD1 (6 bases). The CDR3 has 13 residues. Trimming stripped 6 bases from V and 4 bases from J, with 12 bases between. Germline CDR1 reads MNHEY; CDR2 reads SMNVEV (reference sequence). Here the CDR3 reads CASRPGHTTEAFF. CDR3 DNA: TGTGCCAGCAGACCGGGACACACCACTGAAGCTTTCTTT.

This clone was observed a handful of times. The chain combines TRBV9 with TRBJ1-2; D is uncertain. This CDR3 comprises 14 residues. V lost 0 bases and J lost 3, with 9 bases in between. Germline V CDR1 and CDR2: SGDLS, YYNGEE. CDR3 DNA: TGTGCCAGCAGCGTAGAAAGGGATGACTATGGCTACACCTTC. The encoded protein is CASSVERDDYGYTF. Complete variable domain (other parts from reference TRBV9 and TRBJ1-2): DSGVTQTPKHLITATGQRVTLRCSPRSGDLSVYWYQQSLDQGLQFLIQYYNGEERAKGNILERFSAQQFPDLHSELNLSSLELGDSALYFCASSVERDDYGYTFGSGTRLTVV.

This chain uses TRBV4-1 with TRBJ2-2; 9 bases line up with TRBD2. CDR1 is MGHRA, CDR2 YSYEKL, per germline. The CDR3 consists of 22 residues. Germline trimming cut 1 base from V and 3 bases from J; bases unmatched to any gene: 21. CDR3 DNA: TGCGCCAGCAGCCAAGTCGGTCGGCTAGCGGGACTTGCGCCTAGGGACACCGGGGAGCTGTTTTTT. Translation: CASSQVGRLAGLAPRDTGELFF.

The chain couples TRBV14 to TRBJ1-1; 7 nucleotides align to TRBD1. Trimming cost V 3 bases and J 11 bases; bases outside gene matches: 6. Per germline, CDR1 SGHDN and CDR2 FVKESK. The CDR3 contains 12 residues. Here the CDR3 reads CASSHLTGTAFF. The CDR3 DNA is TGTGCCAGCAGCCACCTGACAGGGACTGCTTTCTTT.

By share of the sample, this clone is medium-sized. The rearrangement links TRBV2 to TRBJ2-1; D is undetermined. The germline V gene has CDR1 SNHLY and CDR2 FYNNEI. This CDR3 contains 14 residues. Trimming removed 11 bases from V and 4 bases from J, with 18 bases in between. CDR3 sequence: CASGLYNDYNEQFF. The CDR3 DNA reads TGTGCCTCTGGGTTATATAACGATTACAATGAGCAGTTCTTC.

This clone was detected only a few times. V and J are TRBV19 and TRBJ1-1; D is undetermined. From germline, CDR1 is LNHDA and CDR2 SQIVND (reference sequence). V shed 7 bases and J shed 1 base, with 10 bases lying between them. The CDR3 has 13 amino acids. In DNA, the CDR3 is TGTGCCAGTACCGGACCCCAGAACACTGAAGCTTTCTTT. Amino acids: CASTGPQNTEAFF.